This is a list of T cell receptor beta chains from one sample in a study of blood T cell repertoires in COVID-19. TCRdb's table, derived via immunoSEQ multiplex PCR, lists solely in-frame clones and lacks some. This sample has 230,000 or so clones, with 88% found just once. The sample comprised PBMCs or T cells enriched from blood (not recorded which). Source of these receptors: a woman aged 40 to 55 with acute COVID-19. CDR3s include the opening cysteine and the closing phenylalanine or tryptophan. A D gene is named only where the DNA matches it firmly. Rows may omit the clone size; those that give it use once, few, many or a size class.

j_gene	abundance	d_gene	v_gene	CDR3nt	CDR3aa
TRBJ1-2	once	.	TRBV3-1/TRBV3-2	TGTGCCAGCAGCCAAGTAAGGCGGAGGGGCTATGGCTACACCTTC	CASSQVRRRGYGYTF
TRBJ1-2	.	.	TRBV6-5	TGTGCCAGCAGTCGCGCCCTGACCGGGTTCTATGGCTACACCTTC	CASSRALTGFYGYTF
TRBJ2-1	.	TRBD2	TRBV11-2	TGTGCCAGCAGCCCGATATTACTAGCGACTGAGCAGTTCTTC	CASSPILLATEQFF
TRBJ2-3	.	TRBD2	TRBV7-2	TGTGCCAGCAGCTTAGCTCCGGGACTAGCCACAGATACGCAGTATTTT	CASSLAPGLATDTQYF
TRBJ2-3	.	TRBD2	TRBV10-2	TGCGCCAGCAGTGAGTCGAAACTAGCGGGAGGTACAGATACGCAGTATTTT	CASSESKLAGGTDTQYF
TRBJ1-1	.	TRBD1	TRBV6-2/TRBV6-3	TGTGCCAGCAGCTCGGACAGGGCTTTCGCTTTCTTT	CASSSDRAFAFF
TRBJ2-3	.	TRBD2	TRBV7-8	TGTGCCAGCAGCCCTAGCGGGGGCACAGATACGCAGTATTTT	CASSPSGGTDTQYF
TRBJ2-2	.	.	TRBV5-1	TGCGCCAGCAGCTCCGGACAGTCGAACACCGGGGAGCTGTTTTTT	CASSSGQSNTGELFF
TRBJ2-3	.	TRBD2	TRBV27	TGTGCCAGCAGTTTACCTGCGGGGGAGGAGTATTTT	CASSLPAGEEYF
TRBJ1-5	.	.	TRBV2	TGTGCCAGCAGTGAAAATATGAGCAATCAGCCCCAGCATTTT	CASSENMSNQPQHF
TRBJ1-6	.	.	TRBV21-1	TGTGCCAGCAGGCGCAGGACAGGCCTAATTAATTCACCCCTCCACTTT	CASRRRTGLINSPLHF
TRBJ1-6	.	.	TRBV5-1	TGCGCCAGCAGCTTGAAGGCAACGGGGGGAGCGCCCCTCCACTTT	CASSLKATGGAPLHF
TRBJ1-1	.	TRBD1	TRBV6-6	TGTGCCAGCAGTTACTCGACAGGGGTATCCACTGAAGCTTTCTTT	CASSYSTGVSTEAFF
TRBJ2-5	.	.	TRBV12-3/TRBV12-4	TGTGCCAGCAGTAAACAGCTGAGAGAGACCCAGTACTTC	CASSKQLRETQYF
TRBJ2-4	.	TRBD1	TRBV19	TGTGCCAGTAGTTCAAGGACAGGGTTGGGGGCCAAAAACATTCAGTACTTC	CASSSRTGLGAKNIQYF
TRBJ1-2	.	TRBD1	TRBV11-2	TGTGCCAGCAGCTCGGACAGGGGGGCCCGCTATGGCTACACCTTC	CASSSDRGARYGYTF
TRBJ1-2	.	TRBD1	TRBV3-1/TRBV3-2	TGTGCCAGCAGCCAAGACCGACAGGGGGCGCGGGGCGGTGGCTACACCTTC	CASSQDRQGARGGGYTF
TRBJ1-2	.	.	TRBV11-2	TGTGCCAGCAGCTTAGCCCTCTTCTATGGCTACACCTTC	CASSLALFYGYTF
TRBJ1-2	.	.	TRBV5-6	TGTGCCAGCAGCTTGAAGGAAGGGGCGGGAGGCTACACCTTC	CASSLKEGAGGYTF
TRBJ1-4	.	.	TRBV10-3	TGTGCCATCAGCGCGGGGGGAACTAATGAAAAACTGTTTTTT	CAISAGGTNEKLFF
TRBJ2-1	.	TRBD2	TRBV18	TGTGCCAGCTCACCAGGGACTAGCGGGAGAAATAATGAGCAGTTCTTC	CASSPGTSGRNNEQFF
TRBJ2-3	.	.	TRBV24-1	TGTGCCACCCAGAGTCGGTTCCGGGGGGCAACAGATACGCAGTATTTT	CATQSRFRGATDTQYF
TRBJ1-2	.	TRBD1	TRBV6-6	TGTGCCAGCAGTTATGGGACAGGGGGTAATGGCTACACCTTC	CASSYGTGGNGYTF
TRBJ2-3	.	.	TRBV7-9	TGTGCCAGCAGCTTACCCGGGGATACGCAGTATTTT	CASSLPGDTQYF
TRBJ1-1	.	.	TRBV9	TGTGCCAGCAGCGTAGATAAGGCAGGGAACCTGAACACTGAAGCTTTCTTT	CASSVDKAGNLNTEAFF
TRBJ2-3	once	.	TRBV30	TGTGCCTGGAGTGTCGGTCCGGGGGGCACAGATACGCAGTATTTT	CAWSVGPGGTDTQYF
TRBJ2-2	.	.	TRBV29-1	TGCAGCGTTGAAACGGCGGACACCGGGGAGCTGTTTTTT	CSVETADTGELFF
TRBJ1-5	once	.	TRBV5-7	TGTGCCATCCCTCGGGGGGAAGGCAATCAGCCCCAGCATTTT	CAIPRGEGNQPQHF
TRBJ2-1	.	TRBD2	TRBV12-5	TGTGCTAGTGGTTTGGTACGTAGCGGGGTAAGCTCCTACAATGAGCAGTTCTTC	CASGLVRSGVSSYNEQFF
TRBJ2-6	.	.	TRBV27	TGTGCCAGCAGGCTTAGCAACTCTGGGGCCAACGTCCTGACTTTC	CASRLSNSGANVLTF
TRBJ2-1	.	.	TRBV29-1	TGCAGCGTCCTAACCCTCACAGGGATCGACGACAATGAGCAGTTCTTC	CSVLTLTGIDDNEQFF
TRBJ2-3	.	TRBD1	TRBV7-9	TGTGCCAGCAGCATGGGACAGGGAAGCACAGATACGCAGTATTTT	CASSMGQGSTDTQYF
TRBJ2-7	.	TRBD2	TRBV6-5	TGTGCCAGCAGTAACCCGGGACTAGCGGGATACGAGCAGTACTTC	CASSNPGLAGYEQYF
TRBJ1-1	.	TRBD1	TRBV6-5	TGTGCCAGCAGAGGGGGCCAGAGGGGGCGCACTGAAGCTTTCTTT	CASRGGQRGRTEAFF
TRBJ1-4	.	TRBD1	TRBV2	TGTGCCAGGAAGGACAGGGGATCGGCTAATGAAAAACTGTTTTTT	CARKDRGSANEKLFF
TRBJ1-2	few	TRBD1	TRBV14	TGTGCCAGCAGCCAGACCGGGACAGGGGTCGGTGGCTACACCTTC	CASSQTGTGVGGYTF
TRBJ1-1	.	.	TRBV12-3/TRBV12-4	TGTGCCAGCAGACGAGGACAGGAAGCTTTCTTT	CASRRGQEAFF
TRBJ2-3	.	.	TRBV30	TGTGCCTGGAGTGGGAGCTTCGATACGCAGTATTTT	CAWSGSFDTQYF
TRBJ1-1	.	TRBD1	TRBV7-2	TGTGCCAGCAGCTCCAAGACAGGGCGAGGGAACACTGAAGCTTTCTTT	CASSSKTGRGNTEAFF
TRBJ1-2	.	TRBD1	TRBV10-3	TGTGCCATATCGAGGGGGCAACGAGGTGGCTACACCTTC	CAISRGQRGGYTF
TRBJ1-1	.	TRBD1	TRBV5-1	TGCGCCAGCAGCCCCGACAGGGCGAACACTGAAGCTTTCTTT	CASSPDRANTEAFF
TRBJ1-1	.	.	TRBV6-6	TGTGCCACCTCCCGGCAGGGGAACACTGAAGCTTTCTTT	CATSRQGNTEAFF
TRBJ1-2	.	.	TRBV4-2	TGTGCCAGCAGCCAAGTCCAGGGAAGCTATGGCTACACCTTC	CASSQVQGSYGYTF
TRBJ2-1	.	TRBD2	TRBV18	TGTGCCAGCTCACCCCTACTAGCGGGAGTCAATGAGCAGTTCTTC	CASSPLLAGVNEQFF
TRBJ1-1	.	TRBD1	TRBV5-5	TGTGCCAGCAGCAACCAGGGGGCGTTGAACACTGAAGCTTTCTTT	CASSNQGALNTEAFF
TRBJ1-1	.	TRBD1	TRBV11-2	TGTGCCAGCAGCTTAGGGACAGGAGGTGAAGCTTTCTTT	CASSLGTGGEAFF
TRBJ1-1	.	.	TRBV5-1	TGCGCCAGCGGATGGGGCTTGAACACTGAAGCTTTCTTT	CASGWGLNTEAFF
TRBJ2-3	.	TRBD2	TRBV5-1	TGCGCCAGCAGCATAGGACTAGCGGGGGAGTTTGACACAGATACGCAGTATTTT	CASSIGLAGEFDTDTQYF
TRBJ2-3	.	.	TRBV20-1	TGCAGTGCTAGTTCTGAAGCGGACTCCACAGATACGCAGTATTTT	CSASSEADSTDTQYF
TRBJ1-1	.	.	TRBV11-2	TGTGCCAGCAGCCCCCGGGTAGAAGCTTTCTTT	CASSPRVEAFF
TRBJ2-6	.	.	TRBV19	TGTGCCAGTAGGGGACAAAGCTTGGGGGCCAACGTCCTGACTTTC	CASRGQSLGANVLTF
TRBJ1-2	.	TRBD1	TRBV5-6	TGTGCCAGCAGCTTGGTGGGACAGTGGGGTACAGATGGCTACACCTTC	CASSLVGQWGTDGYTF
TRBJ2-5	.	TRBD1	TRBV5-8	TGTGCCAGCAGCTTGACAGGGGCAGAGACCCAGTACTTC	CASSLTGAETQYF
TRBJ2-3	.	TRBD2	TRBV2	TGTGCCAGCAGTGCGCGGGGGAACACAGATACGCAGTATTTT	CASSARGNTDTQYF